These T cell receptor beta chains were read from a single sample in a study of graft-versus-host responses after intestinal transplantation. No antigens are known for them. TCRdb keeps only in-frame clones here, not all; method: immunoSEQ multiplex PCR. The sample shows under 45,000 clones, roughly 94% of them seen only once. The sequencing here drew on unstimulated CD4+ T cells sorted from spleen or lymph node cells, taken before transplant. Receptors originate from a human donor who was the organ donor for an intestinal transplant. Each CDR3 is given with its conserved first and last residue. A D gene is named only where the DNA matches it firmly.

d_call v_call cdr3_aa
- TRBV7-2 CASSFSTDTQYF
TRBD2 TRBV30 CAWSPRTSEQYF
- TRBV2 CASRIRRGSYNEQFF
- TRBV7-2 CASSLDSSYNSPLHF
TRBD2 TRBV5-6 CASRRGSSYEQYF
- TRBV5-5 CASSLFSYLHF
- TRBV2 CASMRGAWETQYF
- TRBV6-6 CASSPPGHPNTEAFF
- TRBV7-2 CASSSLGLYSNQPQHF
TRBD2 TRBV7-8 CASSLGLVTDTQYF
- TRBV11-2 CASSLGWRVVTEAFF
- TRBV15 CATSRQVDTQYF
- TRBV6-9 CASSYSVLSYEQYF
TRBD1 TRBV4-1 CASSQAPRGQGEAFF
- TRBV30 CAWSPQKNYGYTF